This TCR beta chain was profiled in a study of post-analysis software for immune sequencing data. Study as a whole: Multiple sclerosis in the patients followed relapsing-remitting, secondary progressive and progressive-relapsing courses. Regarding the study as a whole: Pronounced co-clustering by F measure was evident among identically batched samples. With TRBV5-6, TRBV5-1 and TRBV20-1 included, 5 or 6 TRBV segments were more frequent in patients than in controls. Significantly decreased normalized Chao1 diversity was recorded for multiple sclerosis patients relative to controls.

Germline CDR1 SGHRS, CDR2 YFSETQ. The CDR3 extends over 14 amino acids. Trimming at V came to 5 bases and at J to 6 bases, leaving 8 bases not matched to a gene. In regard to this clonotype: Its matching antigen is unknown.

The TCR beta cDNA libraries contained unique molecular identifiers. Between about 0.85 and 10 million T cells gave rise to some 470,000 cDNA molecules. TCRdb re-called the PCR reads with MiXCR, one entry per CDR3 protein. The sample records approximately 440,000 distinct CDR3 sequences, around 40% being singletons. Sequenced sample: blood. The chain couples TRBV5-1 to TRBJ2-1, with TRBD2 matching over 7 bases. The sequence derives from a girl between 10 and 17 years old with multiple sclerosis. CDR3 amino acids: CASRTGDYPNEQFF. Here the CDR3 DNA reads TGCGCCAGCAGGACTGGGGACTACCCCAATGAGCAGTTCTTC. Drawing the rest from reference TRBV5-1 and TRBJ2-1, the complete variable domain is KAGVTQTPRYLIKTRGQQVTLSCSPISGHRSVSWYQQTPGQGLQFLFEYFSETQRNKGNFPGRFSGRQFSNSRSEMNVSTLELGDSALYLCASRTGDYPNEQFFGPGTRLTVL.